The 8 T cell receptor beta chains below all came from one sample that was sequenced in a study of identical twins (TCRdb year 2016). Libraries came from 5' RACE. TCRdb records Illumina HiSeq 2000 as the sequencer. Starting from the raw public reads, TCRdb applied fastp trimming at Q25, assembled clones with MiXCR and retained in-frame beta chains. One record per CDR3 amino acid sequence lists the most common genes and DNA. For this sample there are about 200,000 distinct CDR3 sequences; 8% to 11% appear just once. Of the sample, 10% falls within the top ten clones. Sequencing was performed on memory T cells sorted from blood. What the cell subset or site label conveys for this sample: CD45RO+ enriched T cells. These receptors all come from a man aged 45-65 years in good health.

V gene TRBV7-9 combines with J gene TRBJ2-7; D remains ambiguous. V shed 3 bases and J shed 2 bases, with 5 bases lying between them. The CDR3 contains 12 residues. The germline gives CDR1 SEHNR, CDR2 FQNEAQ (reference sequence). CDR3: CASSFLAYEQYF. The CDR3 region has the DNA TGTGCCAGCAGCTTCTTGGCCTACGAGCAGTACTTC.

This clonotype came up many times. V usage is TRBV6-5 and J usage is TRBJ2-7, with D unclear. This CDR3 spans 14 amino acids. CDR1 is MNHEY and CDR2 is SVGAGI in the germline V gene. Trimming stripped 4 bases from V and 4 bases from J, with 14 bases between. In nucleotides, the CDR3 is TGTGCCAGCAGTTGGAGTTCGGCCCGATACGAGCAGTACTTC. It encodes CASSWSSARYEQYF.

The chain links TRBV20-1 to TRBJ2-3; 7 positions match TRBD2. Trimming at V came to 3 bases and at J to 2 bases, leaving 8 bases not matched to a gene. Per germline, CDR1 DFQATT and CDR2 SNEGSKA (reference sequence). The CDR3 contains 15 residues. CDR3 region: CSASFTSVLTDTQYF. CDR3 bases: TGCAGTGCTAGCTTTACTAGCGTCCTCACAGATACGCAGTATTTT.

This clonotype was detected many times. V usage is TRBV5-1 and J usage is TRBJ2-1; 14 bases are a match to TRBD2. CDR1 is SGHRS and CDR2 is YFSETQ in the germline V gene. CDR3 length: 16 amino acids. V was clipped by 4 bases and J by 9 bases; unmatched bases: 9. As DNA, the CDR3 is TGCGCCAGCAGCCGGGGACTAGCGGGAGTTATGAGTGAGCAGTTCTTC. It specifies CASSRGLAGVMSEQFF.

This clonotype was observed many times. The genes are TRBV20-1 and TRBJ2-3, with 9 bases matching TRBD2. After removal of 4 bases from V and 5 bases from J, the junction contained 4 bases not matched to a gene. The CDR3 is made up of 13 amino acids. The germline V gene has CDR1 DFQATT and CDR2 SNEGSKA (reference sequence). The CDR3 nucleotides are TGCAGTGCTATTGCACTAGCGGGAGATACGCAGTATTTT. This sequence encodes CSAIALAGDTQYF.

The V call is TRBV5-1, the J call TRBJ2-1; 9 nucleotides match TRBD1. J gave up 16 bases and V 0 bases, and 14 bases lay outside the gene matches. Germline V gives CDR1 SGHRS, CDR2 YFSETQ. CDR3 length: 15 amino acids. The CDR3, as DNA: TGCGCCAGCAGCTTGGCCAGTAAGGGACAGGGCTTCGCATTCTTC. Its translation: CASSLASKGQGFAFF. Looking up the rest from reference TRBV5-1 and TRBJ2-1 gives the full variable domain: KAGVTQTPRYLIKTRGQQVTLSCSPISGHRSVSWYQQTPGQGLQFLFEYFSETQRNKGNFPGRFSGRQFSNSRSEMNVSTLELGDSALYLCASSLASKGQGFAFFGPGTRLTVL.

The chain combines TRBV15 with TRBJ2-5, with D possibly matching TRBD2 (6 bases). The V gene lost 4 bases and the J gene lost 4 bases, with 19 bases spanning the gap. CDR3 length: 16 residues. From germline, CDR1 is LNHNV and CDR2 YYDKDF (reference sequence). The CDR3 spells CATSTGDGGSGETQYF. In nucleotides, the CDR3 is TGTGCCACCAGCACCGGGGACGGGGGAAGTGGAGAGACCCAGTACTTC.

This clonotype came up a few times. The V and J genes are TRBV19 and TRBJ2-4; a possible D gene is TRBD1 (6 bases). V was clipped by 4 bases and J by 4 bases, with 8 bases between them. Germline V gives CDR1 LNHDA, CDR2 SQIVND (reference sequence). CDR3 length equals 13 residues. CDR3 in amino acids: CASSTGQKNIQYF. In nucleotides, the CDR3 is TGTGCCAGTAGTACCGGACAGAAAAACATTCAGTACTTC.